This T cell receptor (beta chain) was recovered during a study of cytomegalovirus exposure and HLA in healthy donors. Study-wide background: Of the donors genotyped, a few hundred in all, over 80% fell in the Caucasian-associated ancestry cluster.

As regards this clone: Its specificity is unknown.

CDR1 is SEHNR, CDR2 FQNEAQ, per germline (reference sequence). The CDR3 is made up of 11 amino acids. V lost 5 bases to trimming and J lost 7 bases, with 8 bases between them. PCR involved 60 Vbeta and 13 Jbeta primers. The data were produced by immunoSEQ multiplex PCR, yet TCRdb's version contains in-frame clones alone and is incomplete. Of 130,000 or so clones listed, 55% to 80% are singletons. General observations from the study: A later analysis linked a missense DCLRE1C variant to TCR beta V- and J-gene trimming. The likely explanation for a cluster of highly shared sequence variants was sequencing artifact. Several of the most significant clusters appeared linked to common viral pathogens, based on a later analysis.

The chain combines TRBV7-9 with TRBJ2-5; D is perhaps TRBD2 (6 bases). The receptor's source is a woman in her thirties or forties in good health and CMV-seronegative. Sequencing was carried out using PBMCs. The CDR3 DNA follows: TGTGCCAGCAGCCCCGGGGGGACCCAGTACTTC. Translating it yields CASSPGGTQYF.